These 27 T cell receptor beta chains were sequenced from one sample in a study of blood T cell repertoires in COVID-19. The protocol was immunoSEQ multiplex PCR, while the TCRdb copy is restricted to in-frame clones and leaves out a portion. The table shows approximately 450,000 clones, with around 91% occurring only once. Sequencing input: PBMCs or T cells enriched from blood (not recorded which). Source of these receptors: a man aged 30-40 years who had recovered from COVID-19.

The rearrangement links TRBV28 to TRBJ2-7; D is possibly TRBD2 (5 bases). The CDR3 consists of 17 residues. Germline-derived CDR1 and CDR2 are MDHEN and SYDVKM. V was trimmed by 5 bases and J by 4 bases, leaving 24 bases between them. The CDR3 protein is CASSRLDLWERRYEQYF. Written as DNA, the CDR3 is TGTGCCAGCAGTCGGCTCGATTTGTGGGAGAGGCGTTACGAGCAGTACTTC.

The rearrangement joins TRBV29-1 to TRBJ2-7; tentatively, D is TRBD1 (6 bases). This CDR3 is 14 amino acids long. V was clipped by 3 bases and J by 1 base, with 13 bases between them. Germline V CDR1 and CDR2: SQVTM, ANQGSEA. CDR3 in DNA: TGCAGCGTTGACCCCATCAGGGGTTCCTACGAGCAGTACTTC. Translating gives CSVDPIRGSYEQYF.

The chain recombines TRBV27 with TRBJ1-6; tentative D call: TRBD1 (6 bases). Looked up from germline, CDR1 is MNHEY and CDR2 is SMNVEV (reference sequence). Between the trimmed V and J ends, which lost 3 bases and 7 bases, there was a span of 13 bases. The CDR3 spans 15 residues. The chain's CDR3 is CASSFHRVKNSPLHF. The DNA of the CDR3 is TGTGCCAGCAGTTTCCACAGGGTGAAAAATTCACCCCTCCACTTT.

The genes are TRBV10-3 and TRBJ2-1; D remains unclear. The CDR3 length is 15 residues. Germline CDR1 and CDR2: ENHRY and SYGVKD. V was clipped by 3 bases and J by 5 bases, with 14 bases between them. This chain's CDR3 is CAISDRQVTNNEQFF. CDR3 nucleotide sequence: TGTGCCATCAGTGATCGGCAGGTAACGAACAATGAGCAGTTCTTC.

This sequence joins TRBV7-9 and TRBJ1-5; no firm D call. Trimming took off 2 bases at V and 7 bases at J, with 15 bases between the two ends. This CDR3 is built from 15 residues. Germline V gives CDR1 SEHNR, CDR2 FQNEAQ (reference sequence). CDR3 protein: CASSLSGVVGQPQHF. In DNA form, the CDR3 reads TGTGCCAGCAGCTTATCCGGGGTAGTGGGACAGCCCCAGCATTTT.

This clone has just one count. The chain's CDR3 is CASRPRRGDDYGYTF. In nucleotides, the CDR3 is TGTGCAAGTCGCCCCCGTCGCGGAGACGACTATGGCTACACCTTC. The chain carries TRBV12-2 and TRBJ1-2. TRBV12-2 is a recognized pseudogene. This CDR3 is 15 amino acids long.

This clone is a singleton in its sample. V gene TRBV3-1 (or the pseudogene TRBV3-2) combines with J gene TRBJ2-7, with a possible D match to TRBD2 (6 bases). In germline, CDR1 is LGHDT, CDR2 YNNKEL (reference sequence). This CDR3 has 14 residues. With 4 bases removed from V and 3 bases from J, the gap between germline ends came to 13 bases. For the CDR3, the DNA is TGTGCCAGCAGCCGGACTACGGGGAACTACGAGCAGTACTTC. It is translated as CASSRTTGNYEQYF.

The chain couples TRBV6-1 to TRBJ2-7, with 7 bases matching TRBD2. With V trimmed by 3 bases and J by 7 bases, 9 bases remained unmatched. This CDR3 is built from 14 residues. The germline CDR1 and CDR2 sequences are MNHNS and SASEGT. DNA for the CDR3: TGTGCCAGCAGTGAGGGAGGGCCTGGTAGGGAGCAGTACTTC. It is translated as CASSEGGPGREQYF.

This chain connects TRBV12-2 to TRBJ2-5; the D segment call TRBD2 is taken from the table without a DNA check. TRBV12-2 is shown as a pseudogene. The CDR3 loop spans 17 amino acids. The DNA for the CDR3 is TGTGCAAGGCTGAGGGGACTAGCGGTCTATTGGCGAGAGACCCAGTACTTC. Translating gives CARLRGLAVYWRETQYF.

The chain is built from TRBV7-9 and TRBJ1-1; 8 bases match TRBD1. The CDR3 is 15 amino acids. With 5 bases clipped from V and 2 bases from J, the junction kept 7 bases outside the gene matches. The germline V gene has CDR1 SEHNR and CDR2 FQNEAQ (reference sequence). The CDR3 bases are TGTGCCAGCAGCGCACCCGGGACAGGCAACACTGAAGCTTTCTTT. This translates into CASSAPGTGNTEAFF.

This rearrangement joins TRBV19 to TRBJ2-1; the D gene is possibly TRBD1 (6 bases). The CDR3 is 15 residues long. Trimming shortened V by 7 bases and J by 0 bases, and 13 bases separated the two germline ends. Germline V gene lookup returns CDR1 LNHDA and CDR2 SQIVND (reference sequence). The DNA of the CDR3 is TGTGCCAGTACCCTGACAGGCAACTCCTACAATGAGCAGTTCTTC. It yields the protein CASTLTGNSYNEQFF.

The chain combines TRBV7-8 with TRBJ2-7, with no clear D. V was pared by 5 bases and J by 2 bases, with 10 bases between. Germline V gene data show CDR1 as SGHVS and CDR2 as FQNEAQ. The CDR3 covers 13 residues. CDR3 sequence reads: CASSRFQTYEQYF. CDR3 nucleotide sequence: TGTGCCAGCAGCCGTTTCCAGACCTACGAGCAGTACTTC.

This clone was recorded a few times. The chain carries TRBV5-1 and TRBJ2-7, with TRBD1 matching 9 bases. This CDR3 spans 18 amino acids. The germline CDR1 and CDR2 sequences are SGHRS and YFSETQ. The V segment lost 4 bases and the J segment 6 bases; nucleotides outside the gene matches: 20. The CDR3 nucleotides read TGCGCCAGCAGCCGCGCGGGACAGGGACACAGTTCCGCGGTCGAGCAGTACTTC. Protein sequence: CASSRAGQGHSSAVEQYF.

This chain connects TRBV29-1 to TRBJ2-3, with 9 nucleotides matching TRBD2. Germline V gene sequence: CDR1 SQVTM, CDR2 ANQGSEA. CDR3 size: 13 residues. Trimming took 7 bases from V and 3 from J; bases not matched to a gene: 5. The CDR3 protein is CSARTSATDTQYF. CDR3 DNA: TGCAGCGCTCGGACTAGCGCAACAGATACGCAGTATTTT.

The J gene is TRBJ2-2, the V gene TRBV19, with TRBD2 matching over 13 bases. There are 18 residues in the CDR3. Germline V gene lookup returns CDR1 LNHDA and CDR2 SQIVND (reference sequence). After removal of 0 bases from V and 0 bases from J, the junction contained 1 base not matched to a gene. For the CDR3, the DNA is TGTGCCAGTAGTATAGAACTAGCGGGAGGGCCGAACACCGGGGAGCTGTTTTTT. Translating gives CASSIELAGGPNTGELFF. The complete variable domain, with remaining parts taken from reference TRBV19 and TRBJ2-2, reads DGGITQSPKYLFRKEGQNVTLSCEQNLNHDAMYWYRQDPGQGLRLIYYSQIVNDFQKGDIAEGYSVSREKKESFPLTVTSAQKNPTAFYLCASSIELAGGPNTGELFFGEGSRLTVL.

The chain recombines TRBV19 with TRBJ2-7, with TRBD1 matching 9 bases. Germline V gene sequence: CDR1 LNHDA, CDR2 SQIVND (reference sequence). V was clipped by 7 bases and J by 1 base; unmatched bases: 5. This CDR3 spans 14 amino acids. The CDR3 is CASKVGTGSYEQYF. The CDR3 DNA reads TGTGCCAGTAAGGTAGGGACAGGGTCCTACGAGCAGTACTTC.

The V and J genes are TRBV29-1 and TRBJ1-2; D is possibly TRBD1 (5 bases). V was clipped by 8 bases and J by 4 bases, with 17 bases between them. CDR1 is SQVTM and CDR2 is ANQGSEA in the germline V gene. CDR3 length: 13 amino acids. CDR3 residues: CSLRPEGSYGYTF. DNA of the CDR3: TGCAGCCTGCGCCCGGAGGGGAGCTATGGCTACACCTTC.

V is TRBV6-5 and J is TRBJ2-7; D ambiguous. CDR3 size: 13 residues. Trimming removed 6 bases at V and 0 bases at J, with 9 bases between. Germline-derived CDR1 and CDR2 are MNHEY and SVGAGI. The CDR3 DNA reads TGTGCCAGCAGACCGACGGGCTCCTACGAGCAGTACTTC. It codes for CASRPTGSYEQYF.

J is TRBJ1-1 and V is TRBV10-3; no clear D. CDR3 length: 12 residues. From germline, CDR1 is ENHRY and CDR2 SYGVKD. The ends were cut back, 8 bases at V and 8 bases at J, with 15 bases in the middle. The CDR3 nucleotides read TGTGCCATCGGTCGCAGGCCAGAAGAAGCTTTCTTT. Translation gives CAIGRRPEEAFF.

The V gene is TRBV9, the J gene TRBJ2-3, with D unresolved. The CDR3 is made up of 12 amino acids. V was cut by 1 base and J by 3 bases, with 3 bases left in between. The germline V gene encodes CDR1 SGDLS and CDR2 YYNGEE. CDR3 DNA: TGTGCCAGCAGCGTACAGACAGATACGCAGTATTTT. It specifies CASSVQTDTQYF.

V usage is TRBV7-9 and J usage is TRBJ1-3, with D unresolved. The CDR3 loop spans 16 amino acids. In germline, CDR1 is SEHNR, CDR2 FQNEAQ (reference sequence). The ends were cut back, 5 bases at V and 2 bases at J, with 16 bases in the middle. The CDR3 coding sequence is TGTGCCAGCAGCCCCTCTGGAGAGGGCCCTGGAAACACCATATATTTT. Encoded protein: CASSPSGEGPGNTIYF.

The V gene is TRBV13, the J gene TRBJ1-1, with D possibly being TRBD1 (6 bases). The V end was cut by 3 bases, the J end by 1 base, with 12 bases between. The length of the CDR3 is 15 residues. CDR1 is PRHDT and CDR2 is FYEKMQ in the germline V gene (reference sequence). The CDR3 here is CASSLGHRGNTEAFF. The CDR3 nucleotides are TGTGCCAGCAGCTTGGGACATCGGGGGAACACTGAAGCTTTCTTT.

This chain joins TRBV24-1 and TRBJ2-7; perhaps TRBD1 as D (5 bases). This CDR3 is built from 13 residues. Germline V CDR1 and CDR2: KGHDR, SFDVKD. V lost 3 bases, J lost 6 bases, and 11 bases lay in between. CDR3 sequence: CATSDPRQREQYF. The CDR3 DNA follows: TGTGCCACCAGTGATCCTCGACAGCGCGAGCAGTACTTC.

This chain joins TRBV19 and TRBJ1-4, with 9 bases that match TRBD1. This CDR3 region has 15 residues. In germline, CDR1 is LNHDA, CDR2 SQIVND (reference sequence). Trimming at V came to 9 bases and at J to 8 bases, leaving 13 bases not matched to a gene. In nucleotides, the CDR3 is TGTGCCAGCGCCTTCGGGACAGGGTGGAGCGAAAAACTGTTTTTT. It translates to CASAFGTGWSEKLFF.

The CDR3 sequence is CASSDAGIGELFF. CDR3 in DNA: TGTGCCAGCAGTGATGCGGGGATCGGGGAGCTGTTTTTT. The chain uses TRBV6-1 and TRBJ2-2, with a tentative D call TRBD2 (6 bases). The CDR3 sequence is 13 residues long. The V gene lost 3 bases and the J gene lost 7 bases, with 9 bases spanning the gap. CDR1 MNHNS and CDR2 SASEGT come from the germline V gene.

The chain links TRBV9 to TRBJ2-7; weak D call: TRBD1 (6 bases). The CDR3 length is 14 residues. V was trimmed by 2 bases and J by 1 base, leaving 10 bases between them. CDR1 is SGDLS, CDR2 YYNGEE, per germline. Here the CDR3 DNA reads TGTGCCAGCAGCGTCCAAGGGGGTTCCTACGAGCAGTACTTC. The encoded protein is CASSVQGGSYEQYF.

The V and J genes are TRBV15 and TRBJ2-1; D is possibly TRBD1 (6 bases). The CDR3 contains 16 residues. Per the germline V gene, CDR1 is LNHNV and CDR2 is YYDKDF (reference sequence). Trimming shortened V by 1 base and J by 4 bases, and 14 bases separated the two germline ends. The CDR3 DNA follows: TGTGCCACCAGCAGAGGAAAACAGGGAATGTACAATGAGCAGTTCTTC. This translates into CATSRGKQGMYNEQFF.